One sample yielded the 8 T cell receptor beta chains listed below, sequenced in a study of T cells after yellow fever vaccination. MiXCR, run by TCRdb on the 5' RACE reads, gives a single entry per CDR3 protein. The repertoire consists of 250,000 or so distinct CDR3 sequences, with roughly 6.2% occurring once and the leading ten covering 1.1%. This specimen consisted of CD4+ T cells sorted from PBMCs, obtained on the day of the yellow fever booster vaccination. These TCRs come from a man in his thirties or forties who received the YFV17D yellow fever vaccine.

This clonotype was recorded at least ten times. CDR3 protein: CSVDSLAGGQSYNEQFF. CDR3 sequence (DNA): TGCAGCGTTGATAGCCTAGCGGGAGGGCAATCCTACAATGAGCAGTTCTTC. The J gene is TRBJ2-1, the V gene TRBV29-1; 12 bases are shared with TRBD2. V lost 3 bases, J lost 1 base, and 7 bases stayed unmatched. The CDR3 spans 17 residues. Germline values: CDR1 SQVTM, CDR2 ANQGSEA.

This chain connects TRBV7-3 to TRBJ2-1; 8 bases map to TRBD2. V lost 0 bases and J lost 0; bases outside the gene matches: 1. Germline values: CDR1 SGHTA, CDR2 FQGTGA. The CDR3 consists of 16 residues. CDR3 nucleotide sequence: TGTGCCAGCAGCTTAACCGGGACTAGCTCCTACAATGAGCAGTTCTTC. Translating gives CASSLTGTSSYNEQFF.

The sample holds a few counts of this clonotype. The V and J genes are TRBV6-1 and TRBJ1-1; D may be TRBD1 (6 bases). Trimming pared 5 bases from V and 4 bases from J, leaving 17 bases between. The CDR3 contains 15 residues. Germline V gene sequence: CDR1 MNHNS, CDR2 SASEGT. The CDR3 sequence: CASSRTVQGSTEAFF. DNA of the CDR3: TGTGCCAGCAGTCGCACAGTACAGGGCAGCACTGAAGCTTTCTTT.

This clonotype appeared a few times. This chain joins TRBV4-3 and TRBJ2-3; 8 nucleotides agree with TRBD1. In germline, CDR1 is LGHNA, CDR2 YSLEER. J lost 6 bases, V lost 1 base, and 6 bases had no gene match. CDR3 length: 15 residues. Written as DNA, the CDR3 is TGCGCCAGCAGCCAAGCTAGACAGGGGTCGGATACGCAGTATTTT. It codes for CASSQARQGSDTQYF.

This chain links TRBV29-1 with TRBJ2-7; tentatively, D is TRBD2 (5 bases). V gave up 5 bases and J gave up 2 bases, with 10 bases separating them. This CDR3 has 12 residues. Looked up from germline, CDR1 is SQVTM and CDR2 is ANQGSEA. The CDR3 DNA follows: TGCAGCGTTTCGACGGGAACCTACGAGCAGTACTTC. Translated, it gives CSVSTGTYEQYF.

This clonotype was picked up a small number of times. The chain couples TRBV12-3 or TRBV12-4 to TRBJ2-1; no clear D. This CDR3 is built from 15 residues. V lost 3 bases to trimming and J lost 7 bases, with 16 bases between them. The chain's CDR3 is CASSFSVPLRNEQFF. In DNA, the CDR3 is TGTGCCAGCAGTTTTTCCGTACCTCTCAGGAATGAGCAGTTCTTC.

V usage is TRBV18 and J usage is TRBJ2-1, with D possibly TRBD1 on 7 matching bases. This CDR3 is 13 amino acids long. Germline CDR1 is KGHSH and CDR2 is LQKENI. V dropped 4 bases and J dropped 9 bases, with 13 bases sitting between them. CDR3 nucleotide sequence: TGTGCCAGCTCACTACGACAGGGAGGTGAGCAGTTCTTC. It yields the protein CASSLRQGGEQFF.

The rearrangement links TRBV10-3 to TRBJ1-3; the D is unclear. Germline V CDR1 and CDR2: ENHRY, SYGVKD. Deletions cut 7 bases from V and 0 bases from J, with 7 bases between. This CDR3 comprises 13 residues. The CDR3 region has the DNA TGTGCCATCATGGCCGGCTCTGGAAACACCATATATTTT. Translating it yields CAIMAGSGNTIYF.